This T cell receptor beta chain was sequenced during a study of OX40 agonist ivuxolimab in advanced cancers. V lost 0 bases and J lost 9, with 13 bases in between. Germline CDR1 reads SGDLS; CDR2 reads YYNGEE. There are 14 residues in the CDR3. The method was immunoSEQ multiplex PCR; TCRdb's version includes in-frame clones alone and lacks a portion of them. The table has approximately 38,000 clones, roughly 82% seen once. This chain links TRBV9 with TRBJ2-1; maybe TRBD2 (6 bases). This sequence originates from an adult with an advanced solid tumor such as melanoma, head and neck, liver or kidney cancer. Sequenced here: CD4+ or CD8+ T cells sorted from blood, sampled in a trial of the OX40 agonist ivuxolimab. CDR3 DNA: TGTGCCAGCAGCGTAGCTGGAGGGCCAGGTGAGCAGTTCTTC. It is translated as CASSVAGGPGEQFF. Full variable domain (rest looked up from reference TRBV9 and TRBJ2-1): DSGVTQTPKHLITATGQRVTLRCSPRSGDLSVYWYQQSLDQGLQFLIQYYNGEERAKGNILERFSAQQFPDLHSELNLSSLELGDSALYFCASSVAGGPGEQFFGPGTRLTVL.